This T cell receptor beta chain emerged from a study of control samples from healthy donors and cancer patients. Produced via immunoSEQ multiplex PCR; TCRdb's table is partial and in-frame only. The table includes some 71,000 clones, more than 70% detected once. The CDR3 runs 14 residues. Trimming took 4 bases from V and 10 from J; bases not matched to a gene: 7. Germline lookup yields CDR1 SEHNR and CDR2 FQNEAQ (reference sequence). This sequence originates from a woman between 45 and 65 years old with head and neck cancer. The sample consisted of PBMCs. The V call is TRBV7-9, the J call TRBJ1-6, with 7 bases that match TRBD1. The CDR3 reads CASSSRQGGSPLHF. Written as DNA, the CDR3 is TGTGCCAGCAGCTCCCGACAGGGTGGATCACCCCTCCACTTT.